Detailed here is one T cell receptor (beta chain). The antigen is not known. These data come from a study of shared clonotypes between healthy human individuals. Across the study: CD4 naive cells filled three plates per donor, CD4 memory three, CD8 naive two and CD8 memory one.

Recent acute infections and vaccinations were absent in the healthy HIV-negative adult donors. Pooled CD45RO+ cells and CCR7-negative CD45RA+ TemRA cells made up CD8 memory. Overall study findings and caveats: Among the subsets, naive ones generally showed larger estimated richness than memory ones.

Germline V gives CDR1 LNHDA, CDR2 SQIVND (reference sequence). Trimming removed 1 base from V and 2 bases from J, with 9 bases in between. The CDR3 covers 14 residues. The table came from immunoSEQ multiplex PCR; TCRdb's copy has only in-frame clones and leaves some out. This sample has roughly 100,000 clones; about 66% occur once, and the top ten carry approximately 25%. This chain connects TRBV19 to TRBJ2-7; no reliable D call. The sequenced sample was memory CD8+ T cells sorted from blood. Subset defined: CD45RO+ cells pooled with CCR7-negative TemRA cells. The receptor was derived from a woman in her twenties or thirties in good health. CDR3 sequence (DNA): TGTGCCAGTAGTATAGTGCACAGCCCCTACGAGCAGTACTTC. Translation gives CASSIVHSPYEQYF. The whole variable domain, remainder taken from reference TRBV19 and TRBJ2-7, is DGGITQSPKYLFRKEGQNVTLSCEQNLNHDAMYWYRQDPGQGLRLIYYSQIVNDFQKGDIAEGYSVSREKKESFPLTVTSAQKNPTAFYLCASSIVHSPYEQYFGPGTRLTVT.